The 5 T cell receptor beta chains below were found in one sample sequenced in a study of T cell repertoires in cytomegalovirus infection. The antigens these receptors bind are not known. Each CDR3 protein gets one entry after TCRdb re-called the reads with MiXCR. The data contain roughly 800,000 distinct CDR3 sequences, almost 30% of them singletons. The sample in question was cultured CD8+ T cells from PBMCs, obtained from culture after CMV antigen stimulation. The receptors stem from a human donor in good health (CMV status not recorded). Some clones in this sample may be carry-over from other donors' samples.

This clonotype was observed a handful of times. The chain joins TRBV24-1 to TRBJ2-1; no firm D call. The CDR3 has 13 amino acids. V was pared by 3 bases and J by 7 bases, with 9 bases between. Germline assignment: CDR1 KGHDR and CDR2 SFDVKD. This CDR3 reads CATSDPNGNEQFF. CDR3 bases: TGTGCCACCAGTGATCCCAACGGGAATGAGCAGTTCTTC.

The rearrangement uses TRBV9 and TRBJ1-2; TRBD1 aligns across 8 bases. This CDR3 has 18 residues. The V segment lost 3 bases and the J segment 1 base; nucleotides outside the gene matches: 14. Germline V gene lookup returns CDR1 SGDLS and CDR2 YYNGEE. The CDR3 spells CASSDPQGGIGINYGYTF. The CDR3 bases are TGTGCCAGCAGCGACCCACAGGGGGGAATTGGGATTAACTATGGCTACACCTTC.

The chain is built from TRBV7-2 and TRBJ1-2, with D possibly being TRBD1 (6 bases). The germline V gene has CDR1 SGHTA and CDR2 FQGNSA. The CDR3 is 14 amino acids. The ends were cut back, 2 bases at V and 4 bases at J, with 11 bases in the middle. CDR3 sequence reads: CASSLNRVGYGYTF. As DNA, the CDR3 is TGTGCCAGCAGCTTAAACAGGGTGGGCTATGGCTACACCTTC.

V gene TRBV4-1 combines with J gene TRBJ2-3, with a tentative D call TRBD1 (5 bases). CDR1 is MGHRA, CDR2 YSYEKL, per germline. The CDR3 is made up of 14 amino acids. Trimming cost V 4 bases and J 4 bases, with 12 bases left between them. CDR3 sequence: CASSPNYRPDTQYF. For the CDR3, the DNA is TGCGCCAGCAGCCCCAACTACAGGCCAGATACGCAGTATTTT.

This clonotype was recorded a few times. The rearrangement joins TRBV27 to TRBJ1-1; D is perhaps TRBD1 (6 bases). V was clipped by 6 bases and J by 0 bases, with 17 bases between them. The V gene's germline CDR1 is MNHEY and CDR2 SMNVEV (reference sequence). The CDR3 totals 16 residues. DNA of the CDR3: TGTGCCAGCAGCTACACTGCAGGGGCCATGAACACTGAAGCTTTCTTT. Amino acid sequence: CASSYTAGAMNTEAFF.